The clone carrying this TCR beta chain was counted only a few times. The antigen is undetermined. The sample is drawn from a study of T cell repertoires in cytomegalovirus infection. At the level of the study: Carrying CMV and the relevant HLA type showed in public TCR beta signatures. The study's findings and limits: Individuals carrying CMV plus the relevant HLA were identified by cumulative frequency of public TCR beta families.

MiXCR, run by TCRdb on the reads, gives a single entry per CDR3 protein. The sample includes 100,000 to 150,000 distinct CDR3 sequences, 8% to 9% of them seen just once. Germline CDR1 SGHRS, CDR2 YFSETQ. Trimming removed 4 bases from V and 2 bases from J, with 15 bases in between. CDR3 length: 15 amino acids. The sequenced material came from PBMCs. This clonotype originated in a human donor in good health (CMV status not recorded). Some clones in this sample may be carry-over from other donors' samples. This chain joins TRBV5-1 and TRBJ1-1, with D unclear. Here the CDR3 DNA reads TGCGCCAGCAGCCCCGATGGACGGATTAACACTGAAGCTTTCTTT. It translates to CASSPDGRINTEAFF.